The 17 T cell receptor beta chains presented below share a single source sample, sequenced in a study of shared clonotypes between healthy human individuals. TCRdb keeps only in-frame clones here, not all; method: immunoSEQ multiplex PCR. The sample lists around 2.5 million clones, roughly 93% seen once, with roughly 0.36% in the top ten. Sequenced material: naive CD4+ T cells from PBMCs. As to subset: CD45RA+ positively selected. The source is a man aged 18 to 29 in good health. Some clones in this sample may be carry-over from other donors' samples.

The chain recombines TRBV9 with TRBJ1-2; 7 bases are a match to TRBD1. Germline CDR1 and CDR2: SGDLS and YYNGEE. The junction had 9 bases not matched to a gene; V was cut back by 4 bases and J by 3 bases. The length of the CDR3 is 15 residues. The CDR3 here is CASSPRDRADYGYTF. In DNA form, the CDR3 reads TGTGCCAGCAGCCCCCGTGACAGGGCGGACTATGGCTACACCTTC.

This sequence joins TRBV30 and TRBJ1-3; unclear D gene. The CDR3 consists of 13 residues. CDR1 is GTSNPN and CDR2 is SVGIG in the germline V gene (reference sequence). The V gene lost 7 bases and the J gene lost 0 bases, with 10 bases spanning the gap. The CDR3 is CASRAYSGNTIYF. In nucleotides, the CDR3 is TGTGCCTCTCGGGCCTACTCTGGAAACACCATATATTTT. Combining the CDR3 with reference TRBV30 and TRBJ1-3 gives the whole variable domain SQTIHQWPATLVQPVGSPLSLECTVEGTSNPNLYWYRQAAGRGLQLLFYSVGIGQISSEVPQNLSASRPQDRQFILSSKKLLLSDSGFYLCASRAYSGNTIYFGEGSWLTVV.

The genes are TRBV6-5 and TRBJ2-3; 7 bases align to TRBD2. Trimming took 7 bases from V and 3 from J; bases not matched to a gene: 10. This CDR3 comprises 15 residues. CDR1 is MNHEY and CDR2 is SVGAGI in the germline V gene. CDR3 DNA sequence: TGTGCCAGCACCATTGGGGGGGAGAAGACAGATACGCAGTATTTT. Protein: CASTIGGEKTDTQYF.

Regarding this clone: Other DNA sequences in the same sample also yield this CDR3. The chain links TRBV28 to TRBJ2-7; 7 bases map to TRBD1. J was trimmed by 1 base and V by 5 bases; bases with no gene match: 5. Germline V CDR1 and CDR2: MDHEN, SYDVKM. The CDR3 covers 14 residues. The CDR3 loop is CASSTHRGSYEQYF. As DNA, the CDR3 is TGTGCCAGCAGTACACACAGGGGTTCCTACGAGCAGTACTTC.

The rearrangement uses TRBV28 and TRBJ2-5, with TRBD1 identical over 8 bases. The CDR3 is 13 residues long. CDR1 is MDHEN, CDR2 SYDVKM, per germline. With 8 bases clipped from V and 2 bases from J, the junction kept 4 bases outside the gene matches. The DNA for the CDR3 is TGTGCCAGCTGCAACAGGGGGCAAGAGACCCAGTACTTC. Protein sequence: CASCNRGQETQYF.

For the CDR3, the DNA is TGTGCCAGCAGTTGGACAGGGTCCACTGAAGCTTTCTTT. Its translation: CASSWTGSTEAFF. J is TRBJ1-1 and V is TRBV28; 8 bases align to TRBD1. The V and J ends lost 4 bases and 4 bases, in that order; junction bases with no gene match: 2. This CDR3 is built from 13 residues. Germline loops: CDR1 MDHEN, CDR2 SYDVKM.

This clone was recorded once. CDR3 DNA: TGTGCCAGCCGGTATGACCGGACCTCCTACGAGCAGTACTTC. This sequence encodes CASRYDRTSYEQYF. This chain uses TRBV6-1 with TRBJ2-7; D gene uncertain. Germline V gene sequence: CDR1 MNHNS, CDR2 SASEGT. V lost 8 bases to trimming and J lost 0 bases, with 14 bases between them. The CDR3 has 14 amino acids.

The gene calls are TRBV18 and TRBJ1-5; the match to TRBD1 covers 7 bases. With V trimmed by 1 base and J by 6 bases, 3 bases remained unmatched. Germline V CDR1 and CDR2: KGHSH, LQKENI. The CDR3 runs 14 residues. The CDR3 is CASSPLRGGQPQHF. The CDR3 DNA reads TGTGCCAGCTCACCACTCAGGGGGGGTCAGCCCCAGCATTTT.

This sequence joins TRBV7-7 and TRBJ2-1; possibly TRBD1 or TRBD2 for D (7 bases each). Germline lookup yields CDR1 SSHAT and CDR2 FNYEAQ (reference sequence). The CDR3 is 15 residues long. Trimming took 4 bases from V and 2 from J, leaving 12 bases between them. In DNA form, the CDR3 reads TGTGCCAGCAGCTCCGCAGGGGGGGCCTACAATGAGCAGTTCTTC. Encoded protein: CASSSAGGAYNEQFF.

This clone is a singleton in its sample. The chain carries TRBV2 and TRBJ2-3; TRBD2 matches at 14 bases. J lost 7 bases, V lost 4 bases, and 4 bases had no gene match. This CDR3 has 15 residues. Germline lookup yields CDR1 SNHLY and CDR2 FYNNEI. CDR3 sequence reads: CASSARTSGRNTQYF. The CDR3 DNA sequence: TGTGCCAGCAGTGCTCGGACTAGCGGGAGGAATACGCAGTATTTT.

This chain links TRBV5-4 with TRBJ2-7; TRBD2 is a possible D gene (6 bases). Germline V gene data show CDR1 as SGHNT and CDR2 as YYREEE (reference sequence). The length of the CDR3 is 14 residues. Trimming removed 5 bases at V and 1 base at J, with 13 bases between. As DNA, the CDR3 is TGTGCCAGCAGGGCGGCTAGCGAATCCTACGAGCAGTACTTC. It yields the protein CASRAASESYEQYF.

This chain's CDR3 is CASREGRDSPYEQYF. The CDR3 DNA reads TGTGCCAGCAGGGAGGGCCGGGACAGCCCCTACGAGCAGTACTTC. This sequence joins TRBV7-2 and TRBJ2-7; weak D call: TRBD1 (7 bases). Germline V gene sequence: CDR1 SGHTA, CDR2 FQGNSA. V dropped 6 bases and J dropped 2 bases, with 17 bases sitting between them. CDR3 size: 15 residues.

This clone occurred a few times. The CDR3 nucleotides are TGTGCCAGCAGTGAGGAGACAGGGAATGAAAAACTGTTTTTT. It yields the protein CASSEETGNEKLFF. V usage is TRBV2 and J usage is TRBJ1-4; 7 bases are shared with TRBD1. J was trimmed by 5 bases and V by 3 bases; bases with no gene match: 3. CDR3 length: 14 residues. Germline values: CDR1 SNHLY, CDR2 FYNNEI.

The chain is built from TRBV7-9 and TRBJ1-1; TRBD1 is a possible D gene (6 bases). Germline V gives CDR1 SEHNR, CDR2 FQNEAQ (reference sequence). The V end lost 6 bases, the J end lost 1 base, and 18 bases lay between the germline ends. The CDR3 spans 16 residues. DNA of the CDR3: TGTGCCAGCAGTTCTTCCAGGGGCCGGGGGAACACTGAAGCTTTCTTT. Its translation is CASSSSRGRGNTEAFF.

DNA of the CDR3: TGTGCCAGCTCACCACCGACAGGGCCAACGAGGGGAGAGCAGTACTTC. Translation gives CASSPPTGPTRGEQYF. The J gene is TRBJ2-7, the V gene TRBV18; 7 positions agree with TRBD1. V lost 0 bases, J lost 7 bases, and 12 bases stayed unmatched. Germline V gene data show CDR1 as KGHSH and CDR2 as LQKENI. The length of the CDR3 is 16 residues.

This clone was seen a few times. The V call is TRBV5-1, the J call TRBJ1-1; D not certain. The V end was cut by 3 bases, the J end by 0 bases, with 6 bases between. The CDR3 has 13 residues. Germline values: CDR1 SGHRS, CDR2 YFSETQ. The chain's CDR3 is CASSSELNTEAFF. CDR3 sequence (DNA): TGCGCCAGCAGCTCCGAATTGAACACTGAAGCTTTCTTT.

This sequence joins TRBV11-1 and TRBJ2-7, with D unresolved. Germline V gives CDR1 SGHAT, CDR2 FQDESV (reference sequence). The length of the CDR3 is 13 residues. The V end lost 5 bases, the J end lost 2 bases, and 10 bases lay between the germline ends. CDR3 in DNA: TGTGCCAGCAGCACCTCCCCCGCCTACGAGCAGTACTTC. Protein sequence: CASSTSPAYEQYF.